What follows are 8 T cell receptor beta chains derived from one specimen sequenced in a study of spatial heterogeneity in lung cancer. In TCRdb, the 5' RACE reads were re-called with MiXCR into one record per CDR3 protein. The table lists approximately 26,000 distinct CDR3 sequences, roughly 8.3% of them singletons. Their antigens remain unidentified. The time point is: sample taken at primary tumor resection. Whole-study findings and limits: Expanded alpha and beta TCR counts within tumors tracked tumor mutation counts.

Sequenced material: lung tumor tissue, taken at surgery. The receptors originated from a male donor with early-stage non-small cell lung cancer.

The chain combines TRBV3-1 with TRBJ2-7; no firm D call. This CDR3 has 13 residues. Trimming removed 1 base from V and 4 bases from J, with 8 bases in between. CDR1 LGHDT and CDR2 YNNKEL come from the germline V gene (reference sequence). CDR3 protein: CASSQGASYEQYF. CDR3 in DNA: TGTGCCAGCAGCCAAGGGGCATCTTACGAGCAGTACTTC.

This clonotype was found a few times. The chain joins TRBV2 to TRBJ2-7; 14 nucleotides match TRBD2. The CDR3 spans 15 residues. CDR1 is SNHLY, CDR2 FYNNEI, per germline. Trimming removed 10 bases from V and 6 bases from J; junction bases left unmatched: 11. This chain's CDR3 is CANRFGTSGSSEQYF. As DNA, the CDR3 is TGTGCCAACCGCTTCGGGACTAGCGGGAGTAGCGAGCAGTACTTC.

This clonotype showed up just a few times. The rearrangement joins TRBV7-2 to TRBJ1-3; tentatively, D is TRBD1 (6 bases). Trimming cost V 9 bases and J 0 bases, with 15 bases left between them. CDR3 length equals 15 residues. In germline, CDR1 is SGHTA, CDR2 FQGNSA. The CDR3 DNA is TGTGCCAGTTCTCAGGGGAGTCTCTCTGGAAACACCATATATTTT. Translation: CASSQGSLSGNTIYF.

This clonotype was seen ten or more times. This chain connects TRBV20-1 to TRBJ1-1; D not resolved. Trimming cost V 3 bases and J 0 bases, with 5 bases left between them. This CDR3 is 12 amino acids long. Germline CDR1 DFQATT, CDR2 SNEGSKA (reference sequence). DNA for the CDR3: TGCAGTGCTAGTTGGTTGAACACTGAAGCTTTCTTT. Its protein is CSASWLNTEAFF.

A single count supports this clonotype. This sequence joins TRBV7-9 and TRBJ1-2; no firm D call. There are 13 residues in the CDR3. Between the trimmed V and J ends, which lost 5 bases and 4 bases, there was a span of 11 bases. CDR1 is SEHNR and CDR2 is FQNEAQ in the germline V gene (reference sequence). The CDR3 protein is CASSQRLSYGYTF. CDR3 nucleotide sequence: TGTGCCAGCAGCCAGCGGCTTTCCTATGGCTACACCTTC.

The chain links TRBV5-4 to TRBJ2-3; no clear D gene. The V gene's germline CDR1 is SGHNT and CDR2 YYREEE (reference sequence). CDR3 length: 13 residues. V lost 6 bases and J lost 3, with 11 bases in between. The CDR3 here is CASTLAPTDTQYF. The CDR3 DNA follows: TGTGCCAGCACCCTCGCCCCAACAGATACGCAGTATTTT.

This clonotype was picked up many times. The V call is TRBV4-1, the J call TRBJ1-5, with no clear D. Trimming pared 6 bases from V and 0 bases from J, leaving 12 bases between. The germline gives CDR1 MGHRA, CDR2 YSYEKL. This CDR3 region has 15 residues. The CDR3 protein is CASREGWDSNQPQHF. The CDR3 nucleotides are TGCGCCAGCAGAGAGGGATGGGATAGCAATCAGCCCCAGCATTTT.

The V gene is TRBV7-2, the J gene TRBJ2-4, with TRBD2 as a possible D gene (6 bases). The CDR3 is made up of 13 amino acids. With 4 bases removed from V and 6 bases from J, the gap between germline ends came to 10 bases. Germline V lookup: CDR1 SGHTA, CDR2 FQGNSA. CDR3 nucleotide sequence: TGTGCCAGCAGCTCCCCCGGGGGAAACATTCAGTACTTC. Amino acid sequence: CASSSPGGNIQYF.